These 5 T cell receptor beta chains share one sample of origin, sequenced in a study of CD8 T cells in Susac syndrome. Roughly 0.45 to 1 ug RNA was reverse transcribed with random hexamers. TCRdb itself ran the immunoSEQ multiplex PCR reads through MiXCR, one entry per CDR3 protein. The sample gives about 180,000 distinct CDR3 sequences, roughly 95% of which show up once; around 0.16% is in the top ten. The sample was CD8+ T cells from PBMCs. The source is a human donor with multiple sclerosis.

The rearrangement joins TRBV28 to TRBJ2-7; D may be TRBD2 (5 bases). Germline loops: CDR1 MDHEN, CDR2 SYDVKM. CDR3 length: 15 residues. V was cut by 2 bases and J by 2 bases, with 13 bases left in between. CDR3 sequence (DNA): TGTGCCAGCAGTTTAGTCGGGATCGGGGCCTACGAGCAGTACTTC. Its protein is CASSLVGIGAYEQYF.

The CDR3 nucleotides are TGTGCCAGCAGCACCACTGGCAATGAGCAGTTCTTC. Translated: CASSTTGNEQFF. J is TRBJ2-1 and V is TRBV9, with D unclear. Germline V gene sequence: CDR1 SGDLS, CDR2 YYNGEE. V lost 4 bases to trimming and J lost 6 bases, with 8 bases between them. CDR3 length equals 12 residues.

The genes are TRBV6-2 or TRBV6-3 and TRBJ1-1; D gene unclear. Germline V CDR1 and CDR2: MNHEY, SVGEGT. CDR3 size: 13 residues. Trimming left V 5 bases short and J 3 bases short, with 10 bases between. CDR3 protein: CASSNNYDTEAFF. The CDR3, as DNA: TGTGCCAGCAGTAATAATTACGACACTGAAGCTTTCTTT.

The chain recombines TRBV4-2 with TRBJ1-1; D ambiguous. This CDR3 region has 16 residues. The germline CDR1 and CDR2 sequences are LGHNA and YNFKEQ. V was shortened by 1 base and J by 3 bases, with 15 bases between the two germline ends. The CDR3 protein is CASSQVIGAVDTEAFF. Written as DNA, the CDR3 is TGTGCCAGCAGCCAAGTGATAGGCGCGGTGGACACTGAAGCTTTCTTT.

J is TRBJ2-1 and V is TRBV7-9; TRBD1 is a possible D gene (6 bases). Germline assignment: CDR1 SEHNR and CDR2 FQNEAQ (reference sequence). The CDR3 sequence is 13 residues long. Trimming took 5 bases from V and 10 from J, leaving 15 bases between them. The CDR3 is CASSPLGGGEQFF. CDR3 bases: TGTGCCAGCAGCCCCTTAGGGGGTGGAGAGCAGTTCTTC.